These T cell receptor beta chains were read from a single sample in a study of Graves' ophthalmopathy and Graves' hyperthyroidism. A single record per CDR3 protein comes from TCRdb applying MiXCR to the multiplex PCR reads. The sample has 1 million to 1.3 million distinct CDR3 sequences, roughly 35% seen once. Sequenced input: peripheral blood or thyroid tissue (not recorded which). These receptors were obtained from an adult man with Graves' hyperthyroidism. The CDR3 runs from the conserved cysteine through the conserved F or W. D genes are given only for firm matches. Size is stated for part of the rows, as once, few or many counts, or as a class when the clone is expanded.

v_gene: TRBV20-1
j_gene: TRBJ1-1
d_gene: TRBD1
abundance: NA
CDR3aa: CSLWTGDTEAFF
CDR3nt: TGCAGTCTCTGGACAGGGGACACTGAAGCTTTCTTT

v_gene: TRBV7-2
j_gene: TRBJ2-6
d_gene: NA
abundance: NA
CDR3aa: CASSLETRSGANVLTF
CDR3nt: TGTGCCAGCAGCTTAGAAACACGCTCTGGGGCCAACGTCCTGACTTTC

v_gene: TRBV7-6
j_gene: TRBJ2-7
d_gene: NA
abundance: many
CDR3aa: CASSAGMLSGRYEQYF
CDR3nt: TGTGCCAGCAGCGCTGGGATGCTTAGCGGACGCTACGAGCAGTACTTC

v_gene: TRBV7-2
j_gene: TRBJ2-7
d_gene: TRBD2
abundance: NA
CDR3aa: CASSLHTRGGSEQYF
CDR3nt: TGTGCCAGCAGCTTACATACGCGGGGGGGTTCGGAGCAGTACTTC

v_gene: TRBV7-8
j_gene: TRBJ2-7
d_gene: TRBD1
abundance: many
CDR3aa: CASSLERTGPEQYF
CDR3nt: TGTGCCAGCAGCTTGGAGAGGACAGGCCCCGAGCAGTACTTC

v_gene: TRBV20-1
j_gene: TRBJ2-2
d_gene: TRBD2
abundance: few
CDR3aa: CSAREWGGGTGELFF
CDR3nt: TGCAGTGCTAGAGAGTGGGGGGGAGGCACCGGGGAGCTGTTTTTT

v_gene: TRBV7-2
j_gene: TRBJ2-5
d_gene: TRBD1
abundance: many
CDR3aa: CASSTGQGRETQYF
CDR3nt: TGTGCCAGCAGCACCGGACAGGGGAGGGAGACCCAGTACTTC

v_gene: TRBV20-1
j_gene: TRBJ2-5
d_gene: NA
abundance: few
CDR3aa: CSARMAGGETQYF
CDR3nt: TGCAGTGCTAGAATGGCAGGTGGAGAGACCCAGTACTTC

v_gene: TRBV6-1
j_gene: TRBJ2-7
d_gene: TRBD2
abundance: NA
CDR3aa: CASTVGGFSYEQYF
CDR3nt: TGTGCCAGCACCGTGGGGGGGTTCTCCTACGAGCAGTACTTC

v_gene: TRBV5-6
j_gene: TRBJ2-5
d_gene: TRBD1
abundance: many
CDR3aa: CASSFSPDRVGETQYF
CDR3nt: TGTGCCAGCAGCTTTTCCCCGGACAGGGTGGGAGAGACCCAGTACTTC

v_gene: TRBV20-1
j_gene: TRBJ1-2
d_gene: NA
abundance: NA
CDR3aa: CSAKADNSNYGYTF
CDR3nt: TGCAGTGCTAAAGCCGACAACTCTAACTATGGCTACACCTTC

v_gene: TRBV10-3
j_gene: TRBJ2-7
d_gene: NA
abundance: NA
CDR3aa: CAIRSRALNYEQYF
CDR3nt: TGTGCCATCCGTAGCCGAGCTTTAAACTACGAGCAGTACTTC

v_gene: TRBV20-1
j_gene: TRBJ2-7
d_gene: TRBD1
abundance: many
CDR3aa: CSAEDRDYEQYF
CDR3nt: TGCAGTGCGGAGGACAGGGACTACGAGCAGTACTTC

v_gene: TRBV4-2
j_gene: TRBJ1-1
d_gene: NA
abundance: many
CDR3aa: CASSQDADDTEAFF
CDR3nt: TGTGCCAGCAGCCAAGATGCGGATGACACTGAAGCTTTCTTT

v_gene: TRBV7-3
j_gene: TRBJ2-7
d_gene: NA
abundance: NA
CDR3aa: CASSFIRQRDEQYF
CDR3nt: TGTGCCAGCAGCTTTATACGGCAGAGGGACGAGCAGTACTTC

v_gene: TRBV5-4
j_gene: TRBJ2-5
d_gene: NA
abundance: NA
CDR3aa: CASSLFAGYQETQYF
CDR3nt: TGTGCCAGCAGCTTGTTTGCGGGGTATCAAGAGACCCAGTACTTC

v_gene: TRBV14
j_gene: TRBJ2-5
d_gene: NA
abundance: NA
CDR3aa: CASTSSGGRETQYF
CDR3nt: TGTGCCAGCACCTCCAGTGGGGGGCGAGAGACCCAGTACTTC

v_gene: TRBV7-9
j_gene: TRBJ2-7
d_gene: NA
abundance: many
CDR3aa: CASSDSSGNQYF
CDR3nt: TGTGCCAGCAGCGACAGTTCTGGGAATCAGTACTTC

v_gene: TRBV9
j_gene: TRBJ2-7
d_gene: NA
abundance: NA
CDR3aa: CASSPDQDAEQYF
CDR3nt: TGTGCCAGCTCACCGGATCAGGATGCCGAGCAGTACTTC

v_gene: TRBV12-3/TRBV12-4
j_gene: TRBJ2-5
d_gene: NA
abundance: NA
CDR3aa: CAGSSPPGLKGEEETQYF
CDR3nt: TGTGCCGGCAGTTCCCCTCCCGGTCTAAAGGGGGAAGAGGAGACCCAGTACTTC

v_gene: TRBV6-5
j_gene: TRBJ1-1
d_gene: TRBD1
abundance: NA
CDR3aa: CASSLLGQGDIPEAFF
CDR3nt: TGTGCCAGCAGCCTGTTGGGACAGGGAGATATACCGGAAGCTTTCTTT

v_gene: TRBV29-1
j_gene: TRBJ1-2
d_gene: TRBD1
abundance: NA
CDR3aa: CSARRTGTGEGGYTF
CDR3nt: TGCAGCGCAAGGCGGACAGGGACTGGGGAAGGAGGCTACACCTTC

v_gene: TRBV9
j_gene: TRBJ1-6
d_gene: NA
abundance: many
CDR3aa: CASSAHGTPLHF
CDR3nt: TGTGCCAGCAGCGCCCACGGAACACCCCTCCACTTT

v_gene: TRBV4-1
j_gene: TRBJ2-7
d_gene: TRBD1
abundance: few
CDR3aa: CASSQTQGAGYEQYF
CDR3nt: TGCGCCAGCAGCCAAACACAGGGGGCGGGCTACGAGCAGTACTTC

v_gene: TRBV15
j_gene: TRBJ1-1
d_gene: NA
abundance: few
CDR3aa: CATSTNRVVTEAFF
CDR3nt: TGTGCCACCAGCACAAACAGGGTAGTTACTGAAGCTTTCTTT

v_gene: TRBV5-1
j_gene: TRBJ1-4
d_gene: NA
abundance: many
CDR3aa: CASRQGVDEKLFF
CDR3nt: TGCGCCAGCAGGCAGGGAGTTGATGAAAAACTGTTTTTT

v_gene: TRBV7-7
j_gene: TRBJ2-3
d_gene: NA
abundance: NA
CDR3aa: CASSLEGFQDTQYF
CDR3nt: TGTGCCAGCAGCTTAGAGGGATTTCAAGATACGCAGTATTTT

v_gene: TRBV24-1
j_gene: TRBJ1-5
d_gene: NA
abundance: NA
CDR3aa: CATSVPGSNEHF
CDR3nt: TGTGCCACCAGTGTTCCGGGATCTAACGAGCATTTT

v_gene: TRBV25-1
j_gene: TRBJ1-1
d_gene: NA
abundance: NA
CDR3aa: CASSRMGGGVHTEAFF
CDR3nt: TGTGCCAGCAGCCGAATGGGGGGGGGTGTCCACACTGAAGCTTTCTTT

v_gene: TRBV10-3
j_gene: TRBJ2-7
d_gene: NA
abundance: NA
CDR3aa: CASRAGQHNTGELYF
CDR3nt: TGTGCCAGCAGAGCCGGACAGCATAACACCGGGGAGCTGTACTTC

v_gene: TRBV3-1
j_gene: TRBJ2-2
d_gene: NA
abundance: few
CDR3aa: CASSHRTTGYTGELFF
CDR3nt: TGTGCCAGCAGCCACCGTACCACAGGGTACACCGGGGAGCTGTTTTTT

v_gene: TRBV30
j_gene: TRBJ1-4
d_gene: NA
abundance: NA
CDR3aa: CAWKPGLGEKLFF
CDR3nt: TGTGCCTGGAAGCCAGGCCTGGGTGAAAAACTGTTTTTT

v_gene: TRBV5-1
j_gene: TRBJ2-7
d_gene: TRBD1
abundance: few
CDR3aa: CASSLGDSLREQYF
CDR3nt: TGCGCCAGCAGCTTGGGGGACAGTCTGAGGGAGCAGTACTTC

v_gene: TRBV5-1
j_gene: TRBJ2-7
d_gene: NA
abundance: many
CDR3aa: CASSFEIAYEQYF
CDR3nt: TGCGCCAGCAGCTTTGAAATAGCCTACGAGCAGTACTTC

v_gene: TRBV12-3/TRBV12-4
j_gene: TRBJ2-5
d_gene: TRBD2
abundance: many
CDR3aa: CASSFEREGSETQYF
CDR3nt: TGTGCCAGCAGTTTCGAGCGGGAGGGTTCGGAGACCCAGTACTTC

v_gene: TRBV20-1
j_gene: TRBJ2-7
d_gene: NA
abundance: NA
CDR3aa: CSARDSKSRYEQYF
CDR3nt: TGCAGTGCTAGAGACTCTAAGTCTCGTTATGAGCAGTACTTC

v_gene: TRBV10-3
j_gene: TRBJ2-7
d_gene: NA
abundance: NA
CDR3aa: CAINHSSDEQYF
CDR3nt: TGTGCCATCAACCACTCTAGCGACGAGCAGTACTTC

v_gene: TRBV10-3
j_gene: TRBJ2-7
d_gene: TRBD2
abundance: few
CDR3aa: CATRTSGGDVIYEQYF
CDR3nt: TGTGCCACCCGGACTAGCGGGGGGGACGTAATCTACGAGCAGTACTTC

v_gene: TRBV20-1
j_gene: TRBJ2-7
d_gene: TRBD1
abundance: many
CDR3aa: CSADRGLNEQYF
CDR3nt: TGCAGTGCGGACAGGGGGCTTAACGAGCAGTACTTC

v_gene: TRBV9
j_gene: TRBJ1-5
d_gene: NA
abundance: many
CDR3aa: CASSVEGAAQPQHF
CDR3nt: TGTGCCAGCAGCGTAGAAGGGGCGGCCCAGCCCCAGCATTTT

v_gene: TRBV19
j_gene: TRBJ2-7
d_gene: TRBD1
abundance: many
CDR3aa: CASSGREQGNDEQYF
CDR3nt: TGTGCCAGTAGTGGCCGTGAACAGGGGAACGACGAGCAGTACTTC

v_gene: TRBV4-2
j_gene: TRBJ2-7
d_gene: TRBD1
abundance: NA
CDR3aa: CASSHPGQGASEQYF
CDR3nt: TGTGCCAGCAGCCATCCGGGACAGGGGGCGTCGGAGCAGTACTTC

v_gene: TRBV12-3/TRBV12-4
j_gene: TRBJ1-2
d_gene: NA
abundance: many
CDR3aa: CASSSTTKGGYTF
CDR3nt: TGTGCCAGCAGTTCTACAACAAAGGGTGGCTACACCTTC

v_gene: TRBV3-1
j_gene: TRBJ2-2
d_gene: NA
abundance: NA
CDR3aa: CASSQDRVRELFF
CDR3nt: TGTGCCAGCAGCCAAGACAGGGTTCGGGAGCTGTTTTTT

v_gene: TRBV7-8
j_gene: TRBJ1-5
d_gene: NA
abundance: many
CDR3aa: CASSFGVNQPQHF
CDR3nt: TGTGCCAGCAGCTTCGGGGTCAATCAGCCCCAGCATTTT

v_gene: TRBV20-1
j_gene: TRBJ2-5
d_gene: NA
abundance: few
CDR3aa: CSARDMRGGETQYF
CDR3nt: TGCAGTGCTAGAGATATGCGGGGCGGGGAGACCCAGTACTTC

v_gene: TRBV5-8
j_gene: TRBJ1-6
d_gene: TRBD1
abundance: NA
CDR3aa: CASPPGQGFSPLHF
CDR3nt: TGTGCCAGCCCACCCGGACAGGGGTTTTCACCCCTCCACTTT

v_gene: TRBV10-3
j_gene: TRBJ2-7
d_gene: TRBD2
abundance: NA
CDR3aa: CAILNPSGRDEQYF
CDR3nt: TGTGCCATCCTAAACCCCAGCGGGAGGGACGAGCAGTACTTC

v_gene: TRBV10-3
j_gene: TRBJ2-7
d_gene: NA
abundance: NA
CDR3aa: CAISMELNYEQYF
CDR3nt: TGTGCCATTTCCATGGAGTTGAACTACGAGCAGTACTTC

v_gene: TRBV25-1
j_gene: TRBJ2-5
d_gene: NA
abundance: many
CDR3aa: CASSESTLQETQYF
CDR3nt: TGTGCCAGCAGTGAATCCACCTTACAAGAGACCCAGTACTTC

v_gene: TRBV30
j_gene: TRBJ2-5
d_gene: TRBD2
abundance: NA
CDR3aa: CAWSVFGTSGTQYF
CDR3nt: TGTGCCTGGAGTGTATTCGGGACTAGCGGGACCCAGTACTTC

v_gene: TRBV7-2
j_gene: TRBJ2-7
d_gene: NA
abundance: NA
CDR3aa: CASSKAPDSFYEQYF
CDR3nt: TGTGCCAGCAGCAAAGCCCCGGACAGTTTCTACGAGCAGTACTTC

v_gene: TRBV6-5
j_gene: TRBJ1-2
d_gene: NA
abundance: many
CDR3aa: CASSSAGQGTDGYGYTF
CDR3nt: TGTGCCAGCAGTTCGGCGGGACAAGGCACAGATGGCTATGGCTACACCTTC

v_gene: TRBV6-2/TRBV6-3
j_gene: TRBJ2-5
d_gene: TRBD1
abundance: NA
CDR3aa: CASSWGQGPKETQYF
CDR3nt: TGTGCCAGCAGCTGGGGACAGGGGCCCAAAGAGACCCAGTACTTC

v_gene: TRBV11-2
j_gene: TRBJ1-1
d_gene: NA
abundance: once
CDR3aa: CASSPPLGEGVNEAFF
CDR3nt: TGTGCCAGCAGCCCCCCACTTGGGGAAGGGGTCAACGAAGCTTTCTTT

v_gene: TRBV2
j_gene: TRBJ2-7
d_gene: TRBD2
abundance: many
CDR3aa: CASITGGVEQYF
CDR3nt: TGTGCCAGCATTACGGGGGGGGTGGAGCAGTACTTC

v_gene: TRBV10-3
j_gene: TRBJ1-3
d_gene: NA
abundance: many
CDR3aa: CAISLQGNSGNTIYF
CDR3nt: TGTGCCATCAGTTTGCAGGGAAACTCTGGAAACACCATATATTTT

v_gene: TRBV20-1
j_gene: TRBJ2-7
d_gene: NA
abundance: many
CDR3aa: CSARAAGAASYEQYF
CDR3nt: TGCAGTGCTAGGGCCGCGGGGGCCGCTTCCTACGAGCAGTACTTC